These 12 T cell receptor beta chains were all obtained from the same sample, sequenced in a study of blood T cell repertoires in COVID-19. This table comes from immunoSEQ multiplex PCR, and its TCRdb copy is limited to in-frame clones, with some not included. Among approximately 60,000 clones, about 76% were seen once, and the ten largest hold less than 6%. The sample comprised peripheral blood. The source is a human donor in a cohort sampled during active COVID-19.

This chain links TRBV11-2 with TRBJ2-2, with 7 bases that match TRBD1. The CDR3 runs 14 residues. J lost 4 bases, V lost 6 bases, and 5 bases had no gene match. Germline assignment: CDR1 SGHAT and CDR2 FQNNGV. The CDR3 reads CASRPNRGTGELFF. The CDR3 DNA sequence: TGTGCCAGCAGGCCTAACAGGGGCACCGGGGAGCTGTTTTTT.

The chain recombines TRBV21-1 with TRBJ2-6; TRBD2, the table's D call, lacks a check against the DNA. TRBV21-1 is listed as a pseudogene. This CDR3 comprises 22 residues. The CDR3 coding sequence is TGTGCCAGCAGCGCGTATACAGGGGTGAGTTGCGGGGGGCCCTCTGGGGCCAACGTCCTGACTTTC. It encodes CASSAYTGVSCGGPSGANVLTF.

The chain uses TRBV5-1 and TRBJ2-3, with 11 bases that match TRBD1. Germline loops: CDR1 SGHRS, CDR2 YFSETQ. This CDR3 has 15 residues. J lost 6 bases, V lost 4 bases, and 7 bases had no gene match. The CDR3 protein is CASSLGQGAGDTQYF. Here the CDR3 DNA reads TGCGCCAGCAGCCTAGGACAGGGGGCAGGGGATACGCAGTATTTT.

The rearrangement links TRBV27 to TRBJ1-2; 9 bases line up with TRBD1. V shed 7 bases, J shed 4 bases, and the junction held 7 bases outside the gene matches. CDR3 length equals 14 residues. CDR1 and CDR2 from the germline V gene are MNHEY and SMNVEV (reference sequence). The CDR3 is CASTTGGEGYGYTF. DNA of the CDR3: TGTGCCAGCACTACAGGGGGCGAGGGCTATGGCTACACCTTC.

This clone was observed a single time. V is TRBV4-2 and J is TRBJ1-1; 9 nucleotides match TRBD1. CDR3 length equals 15 residues. Germline V gene sequence: CDR1 LGHNA, CDR2 YNFKEQ. Trimming took 3 bases from V and 5 from J; bases not matched to a gene: 7. The CDR3 DNA reads TGTGCCAGCAGCCAGGATCGACAGGGGGGAACTGAAGCTTTCTTT. Protein product: CASSQDRQGGTEAFF.

The rearrangement uses TRBV7-3 and TRBJ2-5; maybe TRBD1 (8 bases). The CDR3 is made up of 16 amino acids. Trimming took 5 bases from V and 5 from J, leaving 21 bases between them. CDR1 SGHTA and CDR2 FQGTGA come from the germline V gene. The CDR3 here is CASSPTGGGSFETQYF. Written as DNA, the CDR3 is TGTGCCAGCAGCCCCACAGGGGGGGGATCTTTTGAGACCCAGTACTTC.

The chain recombines TRBV19 with TRBJ1-2; 12 positions agree with TRBD1. The trim removed 7 bases at V and 8 bases at J, leaving 8 bases unmatched. This CDR3 contains 14 residues. Germline V CDR1 and CDR2: LNHDA, SQIVND (reference sequence). In DNA, the CDR3 is TGTGCCAGTAACCCCCGGGACAGGGGGCCCGGCTACACCTTC. Its protein is CASNPRDRGPGYTF. The whole variable domain, remainder taken from reference TRBV19 and TRBJ1-2, is DGGITQSPKYLFRKEGQNVTLSCEQNLNHDAMYWYRQDPGQGLRLIYYSQIVNDFQKGDIAEGYSVSREKKESFPLTVTSAQKNPTAFYLCASNPRDRGPGYTFGSGTRLTVV.

This chain links TRBV4-2 with TRBJ2-3; 13 bases agree with TRBD2. V was pared by 1 base and J by 2 bases, with 12 bases of the junction left unmatched. The CDR3 length is 20 residues. Looked up from germline, CDR1 is LGHNA and CDR2 is YNFKEQ. CDR3 in amino acids: CASSQGATGTSGAYTDTQYF. The CDR3 DNA reads TGTGCCAGCAGCCAAGGGGCCACCGGGACTAGCGGGGCATACACAGATACGCAGTATTTT.

The sample holds a few counts of this clone. The CDR3 sequence: CATSDNAQGAGYGYTF. The CDR3 DNA sequence: TGTGCCACCAGTGACAACGCCCAGGGCGCCGGCTATGGCTACACCTTC. This chain links TRBV24-1 with TRBJ1-2; perhaps TRBD1 as D (5 bases). This CDR3 contains 16 residues. CDR1 is KGHDR, CDR2 SFDVKD, per germline. V dropped 4 bases and J dropped 4 bases, with 18 bases sitting between them.

The rearrangement joins TRBV30 to TRBJ1-6; 7 bases match TRBD1. The CDR3 covers 16 residues. Germline V gene lookup returns CDR1 GTSNPN and CDR2 SVGIG (reference sequence). With 4 bases clipped from V and 0 bases from J, the junction kept 6 bases outside the gene matches. The CDR3 spells CAWTGTASSYNSPLHF. The DNA for the CDR3 is TGTGCCTGGACTGGGACAGCCTCCTCCTATAATTCACCCCTCCACTTT.

A few counts support this clone. This chain joins TRBV2 and TRBJ1-5, with 8 bases that match TRBD1. Trimming removed 8 bases from V and 6 bases from J; junction bases left unmatched: 6. This CDR3 contains 13 residues. The germline gives CDR1 SNHLY, CDR2 FYNNEI. CDR3 sequence reads: CASWAGGSQPQHF. DNA of the CDR3: TGTGCCAGCTGGGCAGGGGGCAGTCAGCCCCAGCATTTT.

The chain links TRBV28 to TRBJ1-1, with no clear D. The CDR3 loop spans 14 amino acids. Deletions cut 5 bases from V and 1 base from J, with 11 bases between. Germline CDR1 MDHEN, CDR2 SYDVKM. CDR3 sequence reads: CASSPAGENTEAFF. CDR3 coding DNA: TGTGCCAGCAGTCCCGCCGGGGAGAACACTGAAGCTTTCTTT.